This T cell receptor beta chain originates from a study of technical replicates of blood from a handful of donors. The repertoire was sequenced with immunoSEQ multiplex PCR; TCRdb's copy has only in-frame clones and lacks some. The data hold 78,000 or so clones, with roughly nine tenths observed a single time. The ends were cut back, 5 bases at V and 2 bases at J, with 17 bases in the middle. Germline V gives CDR1 SGHDT, CDR2 YYEEEE. CDR3 length: 16 amino acids. This sequence joins TRBV5-6 and TRBJ1-5; weak D call: TRBD1 (6 bases). This TCR derives from a human donor in good health. Some clones in this sample may be carry-over from other donors' samples. Sequences were obtained from T cells isolated from PBMCs. The CDR3 loop is CASSRTDSHGNQPQHF. The CDR3 DNA reads as TGTGCCAGCAGTAGGACGGACAGCCATGGCAATCAGCCCCAGCATTTT.